The 15 T cell receptor beta chains below were found in one sample sequenced in a study of T cell responses to AZD1222 COVID-19 vaccine. Some clones are missing from TCRdb's copy, which holds only in-frame ones; the method was immunoSEQ multiplex PCR. The sample holds 90,000 to 150,000 clones; approximately 84% are singletons and the top ten take around 7.7%. Sequenced material: peripheral blood, taken on day 0 of AZD1222 vaccination. The receptors come from an adult in good health.

The chain joins TRBV5-5 to TRBJ1-2, with D unclear. The CDR3 runs to 11 residues. Germline V gives CDR1 SGHKS, CDR2 YYEKEE (reference sequence). V lost 2 bases and J 3 bases, leaving 2 bases between the germline ends. CDR3 residues: CASSFHYGYTF. In DNA, the CDR3 is TGTGCCAGCAGCTTCCACTATGGCTACACCTTC. Based on the CDR3 plus reference TRBV5-5 and TRBJ1-2, the full variable domain is DAGVTQSPTHLIKTRGQQVTLRCSPISGHKSVSWYQQVLGQGPQFIFQYYEKEERGRGNFPDRFSARQFPNYSSELNVNALLLGDSALYLCASSFHYGYTFGSGTRLTVV.

This clone was recorded once. The rearrangement links TRBV1 to TRBJ2-7; TRBD1 was called by the table and not checked on the DNA. TRBV1 is a pseudogene locus. CDR3 length: 20 residues. The CDR3 bases are TGCACCAGCAGCCAGGACCCGGGACAGGGGGCTAGCGGCCAGGGCTACGAGCAGTACTTC. Protein: CTSSQDPGQGASGQGYEQYF.

This chain joins TRBV15 and TRBJ2-1, with TRBD2 as a possible D gene (6 bases). The CDR3 loop spans 15 amino acids. The germline V and J ends were trimmed by 3 bases and 8 bases, with 17 bases remaining between them. The V gene's germline CDR1 is LNHNV and CDR2 YYDKDF (reference sequence). In nucleotides, the CDR3 is TGTGCCACCAGCAGGCAAAGCGGGCCCCGTTATGAGCAGTTCTTC. The encoded protein is CATSRQSGPRYEQFF.

This clone appeared a single time. The chain has TRBV3-1 (or the pseudogene TRBV3-2) and TRBJ1-4; D might be TRBD1 (6 bases). This CDR3 contains 16 residues. The germline gives CDR1 LGHDT, CDR2 YNNKEL (reference sequence). V was pared by 5 bases and J by 0 bases, with 13 bases between. The CDR3 DNA is TGTGCCAGCAGCTCCCGGGACACAGCAACTAATGAAAAACTGTTTTTT. Translated: CASSSRDTATNEKLFF.

This sequence joins TRBV20-1 and TRBJ1-2; weak D call: TRBD1 (5 bases). The germline V gene encodes CDR1 DFQATT and CDR2 SNEGSKA (reference sequence). The V end lost 0 bases, the J end lost 7 bases, and 6 bases lay between the germline ends. The CDR3 covers 11 residues. As DNA, the CDR3 is TGCAGTGCTAGAGATGGGGGTGGCTACACCTTC. As protein: CSARDGGGYTF.

This sequence joins TRBV21-1 and TRBJ1-1; TRBD1 is the table's D call and was not checked against the DNA. TRBV21-1 is a recognized pseudogene. The CDR3 contains 15 residues. The CDR3 protein is CASIRATGGNTEAFF. CDR3 coding DNA: TGTGCCAGCATCCGTGCCACAGGGGGAAACACTGAAGCTTTCTTT.

This chain uses TRBV11-2 with TRBJ1-5, with D possibly being TRBD1 (6 bases). Germline CDR1 is SGHAT and CDR2 is FQNNGV. The CDR3 is 17 amino acids. Trimming cost V 1 base and J 4 bases, with 17 bases left between them. CDR3 DNA: TGTGCCAGCAGCTTAGCTAGGGCCACAGGGAGTAATCAGCCCCAGCATTTT. Its translation is CASSLARATGSNQPQHF.

The rearrangement links TRBV11-3 to TRBJ2-1; 11 bases map to TRBD2. Germline-derived CDR1 and CDR2 are SGHNT and YENEEA. Losses at the gene ends were 5 bases for V and 10 bases for J; bases not matched to a gene: 13. The CDR3 runs 16 residues. CDR3 region: CASSPPPTSGRSEQFF. The CDR3 DNA sequence: TGTGCCAGCAGCCCACCGCCCACTAGCGGGAGAAGCGAGCAGTTCTTC. The whole variable domain, remainder taken from reference TRBV11-3 and TRBJ2-1, is EAGVVQSPRYKIIEKKQPVAFWCNPISGHNTLYWYLQNLGQGPELLIRYENEEAVDDSQLPKDRFSAERLKGVDSTLKIQPAELGDSAVYLCASSPPPTSGRSEQFFGPGTRLTVL.

The sample holds one count of this clone. The rearrangement links TRBV28 to TRBJ1-5, with a tentative D call TRBD1 (6 bases). This CDR3 spans 14 amino acids. Germline V gene data show CDR1 as MDHEN and CDR2 as SYDVKM. V lost 6 bases, J lost 5 bases, and 14 bases lay in between. The CDR3 DNA follows: TGTGCCAGCAGCTCCGCACAGGGAGATCAGCCCCAGCATTTT. Protein: CASSSAQGDQPQHF.

The chain carries TRBV18 and TRBJ1-1; no firm D call. From germline, CDR1 is KGHSH and CDR2 LQKENI. Trimming stripped 0 bases from V and 7 bases from J, with 12 bases between. The CDR3 consists of 14 residues. The CDR3 DNA reads as TGTGCCAGCTCACCACCCTTTCCGGGGATTGAAGCTTTCTTT. Translating it yields CASSPPFPGIEAFF.

The chain has TRBV12-3 or TRBV12-4 and TRBJ2-5; tentatively, D is TRBD1 (5 bases). This CDR3 region has 13 residues. V was pared by 5 bases and J by 3 bases, with 10 bases between. The CDR3 sequence: CASSPLTEETQYF. CDR3 nucleotides: TGTGCCAGCAGTCCCCTGACAGAAGAGACCCAGTACTTC.

The J gene is TRBJ1-3, the V gene TRBV7-6; TRBD1 matches at 12 bases. With V trimmed by 4 bases and J by 4 bases, 8 bases remained unmatched. Germline V lookup: CDR1 SGHVS, CDR2 FNYEAQ. This CDR3 comprises 17 residues. CDR3 coding DNA: TGTGCCAGCAGCTCGGGACAGGGGGCTTGGTCCGGAAACACCATATATTTT. As protein: CASSSGQGAWSGNTIYF. The entire variable domain, with the rest obtained from reference TRBV7-6 and TRBJ1-3, is as follows: GAGVSQSPRYKVTKRGQDVALRCDPISGHVSLYWYRQALGQGPEFLTYFNYEAQQDKSGLPNDRFSAERPEGSISTLTIQRTEQRDSAMYRCASSSGQGAWSGNTIYFGEGSWLTVV.

The chain carries TRBV28 and TRBJ1-5, with D tentatively TRBD1 (5 bases). The germline CDR1 and CDR2 sequences are MDHEN and SYDVKM. V gave up 8 bases and J gave up 3 bases, with 14 bases separating them. CDR3 length: 14 residues. CDR3 in amino acids: CASYTPGVNQPQHF. The CDR3 nucleotides are TGTGCCAGCTATACGCCGGGGGTCAATCAGCCCCAGCATTTT.

The V call is TRBV30, the J call TRBJ2-1; D is ambiguous. Germline V CDR1 and CDR2: GTSNPN, SVGIG (reference sequence). Between the trimmed V and J ends, which lost 2 bases and 10 bases, there was a span of 12 bases. The CDR3 is 12 amino acids. The DNA of the CDR3 is TGTGCCTGGAGTACCGTGGTACAGGAGCAGTTCTTC. As protein: CAWSTVVQEQFF.

The gene calls are TRBV10-2 and TRBJ1-5, with D perhaps matching TRBD1 (5 bases). V lost 3 bases to trimming and J lost 0 bases, with 9 bases between them. This CDR3 contains 15 residues. Germline-derived CDR1 and CDR2 are WSHSY and SAAADI. CDR3 in DNA: TGCGCCAGCAGTGATGGGGGGTATAGCAATCAGCCCCAGCATTTT. Translation: CASSDGGYSNQPQHF.